These T cell receptor beta chains were read from a single sample in a study of CD8 T cells in Susac syndrome. TCRdb passed the immunoSEQ multiplex PCR reads through MiXCR, listing each CDR3 protein once. The table records approximately 190,000 distinct CDR3 sequences, approximately 94% of them present only once. The sequenced material came from CD4+ T cells from PBMCs. Receptor source: a human donor with Susac syndrome. The CDR3 runs from the conserved cysteine through the conserved F or W. A D gene is named only where the DNA matches it firmly. Part of the rows lack a size; the others show once, few, many or a class for expanded clones.

j_call clone_size v_call d_call cdr3_nt cdr3_aa
TRBJ2-7 . TRBV9 . TGTGCCAGCAGCGTTTCCTTGGGGGGATCGGACCACGAGCAGTACTTC CASSVSLGGSDHEQYF
TRBJ2-1 . TRBV9 TRBD2 TGTGCCAGCAGCCCGAGGGCGGGGGTATACAATGAGCAGTTCTTC CASSPRAGVYNEQFF
TRBJ1-1 . TRBV6-1 . TGTGCCAGCAGTCGACAGACATTCGGCAAGAACACTGAAGCTTTCTTT CASSRQTFGKNTEAFF
TRBJ2-3 once TRBV14 TRBD1 TGTGCCAGCAGCCAAGGGTCGTGGACAGGGAGCGCAGATACGCAGTATTTT CASSQGSWTGSADTQYF
TRBJ1-2 once TRBV30 . TGTGCCTGGAGTGAAGGAGTCGGCTACACCTTC CAWSEGVGYTF
TRBJ2-3 . TRBV30 . TGTGCCCTAACGGAAATGGGACGGCCTCTGGATACGCAGTATTTT CALTEMGRPLDTQYF
TRBJ2-1 . TRBV29-1 . TGCAGCGTCCCCAGGGAAGGATACAATGAGCAGTTCTTC CSVPREGYNEQFF
TRBJ1-5 . TRBV7-2 . TGTGCCAGCAGCTTGGCGGCCTTTGGGCCCCAGCATTTT CASSLAAFGPQHF
TRBJ2-5 . TRBV11-2 . TGTGCCAGCAGCCCGGACAGTTTTCGAGAGACCCAGTACTTC CASSPDSFRETQYF
TRBJ2-7 . TRBV30 . TGTGCCTGGAGTGGGGGGGTAGTGTACGAGCAGTACTTC CAWSGGVVYEQYF
TRBJ2-4 . TRBV7-3 TRBD2 TGTGCCAGCAGCCCCATAGCGGGGGGAGCCAAAAACATTCAGTACTTC CASSPIAGGAKNIQYF